Listed below are T cell receptor beta chains from one sample, sequenced in a study of shared clonotypes between healthy human individuals. Produced via immunoSEQ multiplex PCR; TCRdb's table is partial and in-frame only. Of more than 1,200,000 clones in the sample, approximately 98.5% were seen once. Sequenced sample: naive CD4+ T cells sorted from blood. These receptors originate from a man aged 30 to 39 in good health. The CDR3 runs from the conserved cysteine through the conserved F or W. The D gene is left open where the match is weak. The size field is filled for only some rows; it gives once, few, many or a size class.

CASSLGQVQETQYF TGTGCCAGCAGCTTAGGCCAGGTCCAAGAGACCCAGTACTTC TRBJ2-5 TRBV7-9 14 - -
CASSFGRNYNEQFF TGTGCCAGCAGTTTCGGAAGAAACTACAATGAGCAGTTCTTC TRBJ2-1 TRBV28 14 - -
CASSPPIGTGEGYTF TGTGCCAGCTCACCACCGATCGGGACAGGGGAAGGCTACACCTTC TRBJ1-2 TRBV18 15 TRBD1 -
CASDELRQGSNTEAFF TGTGCCAGCGACGAGCTCAGACAGGGCAGCAACACTGAAGCTTTCTTT TRBJ1-1 TRBV28 16 TRBD1 -
CASSLETGAAYWETQYF TGTGCCAGCAGCTTAGAGACAGGGGCCGCGTATTGGGAGACCCAGTACTTC TRBJ2-5 TRBV2 17 TRBD1 once
CASMGQATDTQYF TGCGCCAGCATGGGACAGGCCACAGATACGCAGTATTTT TRBJ2-3 TRBV10-1 13 TRBD1 -
CATTGTPDQPQHF TGTGCCACCACCGGGACACCTGATCAGCCCCAGCATTTT TRBJ1-5 TRBV18 13 - -
CASRQAGVGGELFF TGTGCCAGCCGGCAAGCGGGAGTGGGCGGGGAGCTGTTTTTT TRBJ2-2 TRBV7-8 14 TRBD2 once
CSVRTGANVLTF TGCAGCGTTAGGACTGGGGCCAACGTCCTGACTTTC TRBJ2-6 TRBV29-1 12 - -
CASSPRGTGGELFF TGTGCCAGCAGCCCTCGGGGGACCGGCGGGGAGCTGTTTTTT TRBJ2-2 TRBV7-3 14 - -
CASSSGPGEGPGELFF TGCGCCAGCAGCTCCGGACCCGGCGAGGGCCCCGGGGAGCTGTTTTTT TRBJ2-2 TRBV5-1 16 - -
CASSPGGSSGANVLTF TGTGCCAGCAGCCCCGGGGGAAGCTCTGGGGCCAACGTCCTGACTTTC TRBJ2-6 TRBV5-4 16 - -
CASSVAGGAGYEQYF TGTGCCAGCAGCGTAGCAGGGGGCGCGGGCTACGAGCAGTACTTC TRBJ2-7 TRBV9 15 TRBD1 -
CASSSSAAYNEQFF TGCGCCAGCAGTTCTAGCGCCGCCTACAATGAGCAGTTCTTC TRBJ2-1 TRBV10-1 14 - -
CSVEGGQGVSF TGCAGCGTTGAAGGCGGGCAGGGGGTTAGTTTT TRBJ2-3 TRBV29-1 11 TRBD1 once
CASSFPPGGNSYEQYF TGTGCCAGCAGTTTCCCCCCCGGGGGCAACTCCTACGAGCAGTACTTC TRBJ2-7 TRBV28 16 - -
CASSATGVGTQYF TGTGCCAGCAGCGCGACAGGGGTGGGGACCCAGTACTTC TRBJ2-5 TRBV7-2 13 TRBD1 -
CASSRSGSTDTQYF TGCGCCAGCAGTCGTAGCGGGAGCACAGATACGCAGTATTTT TRBJ2-3 TRBV10-1 14 TRBD2 -
CASSLDRRRTYTDTQYF TGTGCCAGCAGCTTGGACAGACGGAGAACGTACACAGATACGCAGTATTTT TRBJ2-3 TRBV5-6 17 - -
CASSSMGAGGNQPQHF TGTGCCAGCAGCTCGATGGGGGCTGGAGGCAATCAGCCCCAGCATTTT TRBJ1-5 TRBV5-6 16 - -
CASSLRTTREQYF TGCGCCAGCAGCTTGAGGACTACTCGTGAGCAGTACTTC TRBJ2-7 TRBV5-1 13 - -
CAWSPSGGYTF TGTGCCTGGAGCCCCTCAGGTGGCTACACCTTC TRBJ1-2 TRBV30 11 - once
CASSGGTGSGGYTF TGTGCCAGCAGTGGCGGGACAGGGTCCGGCGGCTACACCTTC TRBJ1-2 TRBV27 14 TRBD1 -